This T cell receptor beta chain was sequenced during a study of cytomegalovirus exposure and HLA in healthy donors. Notes on the study in general: It was reportedly the case that the classifier diagnosed cytomegalovirus status with high specificity and sensitivity. Several of the most significant clusters appeared, in a later analysis, to be linked to common viral pathogens.

Both 60 Vbeta primers and 13 Jbeta primers went into the PCR. Assay: immunoSEQ multiplex PCR; the TCRdb copy retains only in-frame clones and omits some. The sample includes 150,000 to 200,000 clones, 65% to 85% of them seen just once. Per the germline V gene, CDR1 is MGHRA and CDR2 is YSYEKL. CDR3 length equals 15 residues. V shed 3 bases and J 5 bases; nucleotides not matched to a gene: 6. About this clone itself: The antigen is undetermined.

The chain combines TRBV4-1 with TRBJ2-3, with 9 bases aligning to TRBD1. The sequencing input was PBMCs. The TCR comes from a man in his late teens or twenties in good health and CMV-seronegative. CDR3 DNA: TGCGCCAGCAGCCAGGATGGGACAGGGTTAGATACGCAGTATTTT. Translating gives CASSQDGTGLDTQYF.